These T cell receptor beta chains were read from a single sample in a study of technical replicates of blood from a few donors. Profiled with immunoSEQ multiplex PCR; TCRdb holds only in-frame clones, not every one. Of over 65,000 clones listed, more than 95% are singletons. Source material: T cells isolated from PBMCs. These receptors all stem from a human donor in good health. CDR3s include the opening cysteine and the closing phenylalanine or tryptophan. The D gene is left open where the match is weak. The size of a clone is reported for some rows only, either as once, few or many, or as a class for expanded clones.

d_gene: TRBD1; abundance: once; j_gene: TRBJ2-2; v_gene: TRBV2; CDR3nt: TGTGCCAGCAGTGAAGGAGGGGGCAGGGTCGGGGAGCTGTTTTTT; CDR3aa: CASSEGGGRVGELFF
d_gene: TRBD1; abundance: .; j_gene: TRBJ2-7; v_gene: TRBV9; CDR3nt: TGTGCCAGCAGCCCCCGGACAGGGATCCGCGAGCAGTACTTC; CDR3aa: CASSPRTGIREQYF
d_gene: .; abundance: once; j_gene: TRBJ2-3; v_gene: TRBV19; CDR3nt: TGTGCCAGTAGTATCCTAGCCCGCACAGATACGCAGTATTTT; CDR3aa: CASSILARTDTQYF
d_gene: TRBD1; abundance: .; j_gene: TRBJ1-1; v_gene: TRBV6-5; CDR3nt: TGTGCCAGCAGGGGACAGGGGAGGGTCAAGACTGAAGCTTTCTTT; CDR3aa: CASRGQGRVKTEAFF
d_gene: TRBD2; abundance: .; j_gene: TRBJ2-2; v_gene: TRBV4-1; CDR3nt: TGCGCCAGCAGCCAAGTACACAGCGGGGTAGACACCGGGGAGCTGTTTTTT; CDR3aa: CASSQVHSGVDTGELFF
d_gene: .; abundance: .; j_gene: TRBJ2-7; v_gene: TRBV6-5; CDR3nt: TGTGCCAGCAGCAGGGGGCGGGAGGGTAGCGACGAGCAGTACTTC; CDR3aa: CASSRGREGSDEQYF
d_gene: TRBD1; abundance: .; j_gene: TRBJ2-7; v_gene: TRBV6-1; CDR3nt: TGTGCCAGCAGTGGGCAGGGGGAAGTAGGCTACGAGCAGTACTTC; CDR3aa: CASSGQGEVGYEQYF
d_gene: .; abundance: .; j_gene: TRBJ2-2; v_gene: TRBV2; CDR3nt: TGTGCCAGCAGTGTAGGGGCGGCCGGGGAGCTGTTTTTT; CDR3aa: CASSVGAAGELFF
d_gene: TRBD1; abundance: .; j_gene: TRBJ2-3; v_gene: TRBV28; CDR3nt: TGTGCCTCGCAGCGGGACAGGGCATCAGATACGCAGTATTTT; CDR3aa: CASQRDRASDTQYF
d_gene: TRBD2; abundance: .; j_gene: TRBJ2-5; v_gene: TRBV11-2; CDR3nt: TGTGCCAGCACCTTCCAACTAGCGGGAGTGGAGACCCAGTACTTC; CDR3aa: CASTFQLAGVETQYF
d_gene: .; abundance: .; j_gene: TRBJ2-2; v_gene: TRBV25-1; CDR3nt: TGTGCCAGCCAGACGAGGGCGGCCGGGGAGCTGTTTTTT; CDR3aa: CASQTRAAGELFF
d_gene: .; abundance: .; j_gene: TRBJ1-1; v_gene: TRBV4-1; CDR3nt: TGCGCCAGCAGCCAAGATAGGCGGACACCGAACACTGAAGCTTTCTTT; CDR3aa: CASSQDRRTPNTEAFF
d_gene: .; abundance: .; j_gene: TRBJ1-1; v_gene: TRBV5-1; CDR3nt: TGCGCCAGCAGCTTGGCTCCCCCGGGGGCTGAAGCTTTCTTT; CDR3aa: CASSLAPPGAEAFF
d_gene: .; abundance: few; j_gene: TRBJ1-5; v_gene: TRBV11-2; CDR3nt: TGTGCCAGCAGCTTAGTCCCCCTGAATCAGCCCCAGCATTTT; CDR3aa: CASSLVPLNQPQHF
d_gene: TRBD1; abundance: .; j_gene: TRBJ1-1; v_gene: TRBV5-4; CDR3nt: TGTGCCAGCAGCTTGTGGGACAGGGGGCCCACTGAAGCTTTCTTT; CDR3aa: CASSLWDRGPTEAFF
d_gene: TRBD2; abundance: .; j_gene: TRBJ2-7; v_gene: TRBV28; CDR3nt: TGTGCCAGCGAGACCCCCTGGACTAGCGGGAGGGCCGGAGAGCAGTACTTC; CDR3aa: CASETPWTSGRAGEQYF
d_gene: .; abundance: .; j_gene: TRBJ2-1; v_gene: TRBV6-5; CDR3nt: TGTGCCAGCAGTTACTCGTCGGGGGACAATGAGCAGTTCTTC; CDR3aa: CASSYSSGDNEQFF
d_gene: TRBD1; abundance: .; j_gene: TRBJ1-2; v_gene: TRBV11-2; CDR3nt: TGTGCCAGCAGCCTACAGGGGTGGGAAGGCTACACCTTC; CDR3aa: CASSLQGWEGYTF
d_gene: TRBD1; abundance: .; j_gene: TRBJ1-2; v_gene: TRBV14; CDR3nt: TGTGCCAGCAGCCAAGATTTGTGGACAGGGGAGGGAGGCTACACCTTC; CDR3aa: CASSQDLWTGEGGYTF
d_gene: TRBD1; abundance: .; j_gene: TRBJ2-5; v_gene: TRBV5-6; CDR3nt: TGTGCCAGCAGCCTCCGGCCGGACAGGGGGGAGACCCAGTACTTC; CDR3aa: CASSLRPDRGETQYF
d_gene: .; abundance: .; j_gene: TRBJ1-4; v_gene: TRBV13; CDR3nt: TGTGCCAGCAGCACGATGAGGGGGGGCGGGAATGAAAAACTGTTTTTT; CDR3aa: CASSTMRGGGNEKLFF
d_gene: .; abundance: .; j_gene: TRBJ2-2; v_gene: TRBV30; CDR3nt: TGTGCCTGGACTGGCCAGAACACCGGGGAGCTGTTTTTT; CDR3aa: CAWTGQNTGELFF